This T cell receptor beta chain came from a study of STAT3 mutations in large granular lymphocyte leukemia. Across the study: Roughly half of the longitudinally sequenced T-LGLL patients carried detectable canonical activating STAT3 mutations. Study observations and caveats: At least one immunodominant TCR beta clonotype appeared in every T-cell large granular lymphocyte leukemia patient. All newly emerging clones after therapy were STAT3 wild type.

Repertoires were generated with immunoSEQ multiplex PCR, while TCRdb's copy carries only in-frame clones and drops some. The sample has tens of thousands of clones; about 95% are singletons. Turning to this clone: Its target is not known.

The CDR3 has 15 residues. Trimming left V 0 bases short and J 7 bases short, with 16 bases between. CDR1 is SGHAT and CDR2 is FQNNGV in the germline V gene. The receptor's source is a middle-aged man with T-cell large granular lymphocyte leukemia. Some clones in this sample may be carry-over from other donors' samples. Sequenced: peripheral blood mononuclear cells. The V and J genes are TRBV11-2 and TRBJ2-7, with a tentative D call TRBD1 (6 bases). The CDR3 here is CASSLEGARREEQYF. DNA of the CDR3: TGTGCCAGCAGCTTAGAGGGGGCGCGACGAGAGGAGCAGTACTTC.